A selection of T cell receptor beta chains follows, all from one sample in a study of response to subunit inactivated influenza vaccine. TCRdb re-derived calls from the RT-PCR reads in MiXCR, one entry per CDR3 protein. Of about 480,000 distinct CDR3 sequences listed, roughly 13% were seen once; the top ten hold over 10%. Source: PBMCs from blood, taken roughly 6 weeks after vaccination. The receptors were gathered from a man between 45 and 60 years old who received an inactivated influenza vaccine. Both conserved end residues are part of each CDR3. Each record gives: V gene, D gene, clone size, J gene, CDR3 DNA, CDR3 protein. D genes are given only for firm matches. A clone size is listed for some rows: how often the clone was seen (once, few, many), or a class if it is expanded.

v_call: TRBV7-6; d_call: TRBD1; clone_size: many; j_call: TRBJ2-2; cdr3_nt: TGTGCCAGCAGCTTAGAAGGGGGCTCGAACACCGGGGAGCTGTTTTTT; cdr3_aa: CASSLEGGSNTGELFF
v_call: TRBV20-1; d_call: .; clone_size: few; j_call: TRBJ2-7; cdr3_nt: TGCAGTGCTATCGAACTTGGTGACGAGCAGTACTTC; cdr3_aa: CSAIELGDEQYF
v_call: TRBV20-1; d_call: .; clone_size: few; j_call: TRBJ2-2; cdr3_nt: TGCAGTGCTAGAGAGAAAAACACCGGGGAGCTGTTTTTT; cdr3_aa: CSAREKNTGELFF
v_call: TRBV20-1; d_call: TRBD2; clone_size: .; j_call: TRBJ2-5; cdr3_nt: TGCAGTGCTAACAGCGGGAGCTCGGAGACCCAGTACTTC; cdr3_aa: CSANSGSSETQYF
v_call: TRBV13; d_call: .; clone_size: few; j_call: TRBJ1-6; cdr3_nt: TGTGCCAGCAGCTTAGAGGGTCATAATTCACCCCTCCACTTT; cdr3_aa: CASSLEGHNSPLHF
v_call: TRBV7-9; d_call: TRBD2; clone_size: .; j_call: TRBJ2-3; cdr3_nt: TGTGCCAGCAGCTCAAGACTAGCGGGTATCACAGATACGCAGTATTTT; cdr3_aa: CASSSRLAGITDTQYF
v_call: TRBV12-3/TRBV12-4; d_call: .; clone_size: few; j_call: TRBJ2-3; cdr3_nt: TGTGCCAGCAGTTTAGCGCCGCGCACAGATACGCAGTATTTT; cdr3_aa: CASSLAPRTDTQYF
v_call: TRBV10-3; d_call: .; clone_size: .; j_call: TRBJ1-1; cdr3_nt: TGTGCCATCAGTGAAGGTTTCACTGAAGCTTTCTTT; cdr3_aa: CAISEGFTEAFF
v_call: TRBV12-3/TRBV12-4; d_call: .; clone_size: many; j_call: TRBJ2-5; cdr3_nt: TGTGCCAGCAGTCCACTTTGGACAAGCTTCCAAGAGACCCAGTACTTC; cdr3_aa: CASSPLWTSFQETQYF
v_call: TRBV10-3; d_call: TRBD1; clone_size: .; j_call: TRBJ2-5; cdr3_nt: TGTGCCATCAGGGGGACAGGAAAGACCCAGTACTTC; cdr3_aa: CAIRGTGKTQYF
v_call: TRBV28; d_call: .; clone_size: many; j_call: TRBJ2-7; cdr3_nt: TGTGCCAGCAGCCCCCCCGGGACCTACGAGCAGTACTTC; cdr3_aa: CASSPPGTYEQYF
v_call: TRBV4-3; d_call: .; clone_size: .; j_call: TRBJ2-1; cdr3_nt: TGCGCCAGCAGCCAAGTTTGGGACACATACAATGAGCAGTTCTTC; cdr3_aa: CASSQVWDTYNEQFF
v_call: TRBV7-2; d_call: TRBD1; clone_size: few; j_call: TRBJ1-2; cdr3_nt: TGTGCCAGCAGCTGGGCAGGGGGCAGAGGCTACACCTTC; cdr3_aa: CASSWAGGRGYTF
v_call: TRBV6-5; d_call: TRBD1; clone_size: few; j_call: TRBJ1-6; cdr3_nt: TGTGCCAGCAGTATACCCGGGACAGGGACTAATTCACCCCTCCACTTT; cdr3_aa: CASSIPGTGTNSPLHF
v_call: TRBV11-1; d_call: TRBD2; clone_size: .; j_call: TRBJ2-1; cdr3_nt: TGTGCCAGCAGCTTAGCGCCTGGCACTAGCGGGAGGACCGCCCCTTACAATGAGCAGTTCTTC; cdr3_aa: CASSLAPGTSGRTAPYNEQFF
v_call: TRBV28; d_call: TRBD1; clone_size: .; j_call: TRBJ2-2; cdr3_nt: TGTGCCAGCAGTCCCCGGGCCCGGACAGGGGCGAACACCGGGGAGCTGTTTTTT; cdr3_aa: CASSPRARTGANTGELFF
v_call: TRBV29-1; d_call: .; clone_size: many; j_call: TRBJ1-3; cdr3_nt: TGCAGCGTTGGCCTTAGGAGCTCTGGAAACACCATATATTTT; cdr3_aa: CSVGLRSSGNTIYF
v_call: TRBV6-1; d_call: TRBD2; clone_size: many; j_call: TRBJ2-4; cdr3_nt: TGTGCCAGCAGCCTAGCGGGACCCCCAAACATTCAGTACTTC; cdr3_aa: CASSLAGPPNIQYF
v_call: TRBV28; d_call: .; clone_size: .; j_call: TRBJ2-3; cdr3_nt: TGTGCCAGCAGTCTACCCTCTGCGGAGAACACAGATACGCAGTATTTT; cdr3_aa: CASSLPSAENTDTQYF
v_call: TRBV5-1; d_call: .; clone_size: .; j_call: TRBJ2-1; cdr3_nt: TGCGCCAGCAGCTTGGACAGGGCCGGCAATGAGCAGTTCTTC; cdr3_aa: CASSLDRAGNEQFF
v_call: TRBV29-1; d_call: .; clone_size: few; j_call: TRBJ2-7; cdr3_nt: TGCAGCGTTGAAGATTCTCCCTACGAGCAGTACTTC; cdr3_aa: CSVEDSPYEQYF
v_call: TRBV12-3/TRBV12-4; d_call: .; clone_size: many; j_call: TRBJ2-2; cdr3_nt: TGTGCCAGCAGCGAACTATCGATCACCGGGGAGCTGTTTTTT; cdr3_aa: CASSELSITGELFF